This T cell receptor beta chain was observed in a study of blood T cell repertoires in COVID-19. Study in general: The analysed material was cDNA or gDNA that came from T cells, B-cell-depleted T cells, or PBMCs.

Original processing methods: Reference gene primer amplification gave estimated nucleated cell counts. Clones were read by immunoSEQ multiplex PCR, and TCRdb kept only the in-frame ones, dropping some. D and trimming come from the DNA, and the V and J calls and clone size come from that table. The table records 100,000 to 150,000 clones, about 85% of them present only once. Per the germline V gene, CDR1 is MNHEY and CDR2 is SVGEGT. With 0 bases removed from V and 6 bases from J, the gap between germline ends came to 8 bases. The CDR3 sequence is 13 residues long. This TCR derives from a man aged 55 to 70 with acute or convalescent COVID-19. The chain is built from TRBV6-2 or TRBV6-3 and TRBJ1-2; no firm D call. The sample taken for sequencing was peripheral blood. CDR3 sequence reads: CASSYSGADGYTF. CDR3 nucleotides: TGTGCCAGCAGTTACTCAGGAGCTGATGGCTACACCTTC.